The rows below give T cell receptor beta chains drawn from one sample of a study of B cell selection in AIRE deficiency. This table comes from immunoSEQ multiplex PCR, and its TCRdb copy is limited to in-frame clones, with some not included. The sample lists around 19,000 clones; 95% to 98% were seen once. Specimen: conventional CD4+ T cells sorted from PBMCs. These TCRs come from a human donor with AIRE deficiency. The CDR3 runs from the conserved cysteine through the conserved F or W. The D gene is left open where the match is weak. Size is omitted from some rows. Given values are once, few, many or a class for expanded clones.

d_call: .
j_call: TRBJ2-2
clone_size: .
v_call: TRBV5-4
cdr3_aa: CASSQETGWNTGELFF
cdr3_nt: TGTGCCAGCAGCCAAGAAACAGGCTGGAACACCGGGGAGCTGTTTTTT

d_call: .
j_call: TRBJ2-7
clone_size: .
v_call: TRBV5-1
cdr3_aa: CASSPRTGPGREQYF
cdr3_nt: TGCGCCAGCAGCCCCCGTACGGGGCCTGGGAGGGAGCAGTACTTC

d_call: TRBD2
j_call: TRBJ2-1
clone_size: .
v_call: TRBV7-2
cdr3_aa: CAAGLAGVSSYNEQFF
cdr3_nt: TGTGCTGCGGGGCTAGCGGGGGTGAGCTCCTACAATGAGCAGTTCTTC

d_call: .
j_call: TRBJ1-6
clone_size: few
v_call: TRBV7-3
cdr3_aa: CASSLLGRDTPLHF
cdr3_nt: TGTGCCAGCAGCTTATTGGGGCGGGATACACCCCTCCACTTT

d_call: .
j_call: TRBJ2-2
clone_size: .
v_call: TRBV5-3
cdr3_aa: CASSRDVNTGELFF
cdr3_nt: TGTGCCAGCAGCCGGGACGTAAACACCGGGGAGCTGTTTTTT

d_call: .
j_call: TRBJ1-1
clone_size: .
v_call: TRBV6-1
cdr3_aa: CASTPANTEAFF
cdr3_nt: TGTGCCAGCACTCCGGCGAACACTGAAGCTTTCTTT

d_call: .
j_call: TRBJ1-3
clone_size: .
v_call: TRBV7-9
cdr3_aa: CASSSTSVFGSGNTIYF
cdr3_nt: TGTGCCAGCAGCTCCACGTCAGTCTTTGGGTCTGGAAACACCATATATTTT

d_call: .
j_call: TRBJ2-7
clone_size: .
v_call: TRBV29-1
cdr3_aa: CSVGPVYEQYF
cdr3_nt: TGCAGCGTTGGGCCCGTTTACGAGCAGTACTTC

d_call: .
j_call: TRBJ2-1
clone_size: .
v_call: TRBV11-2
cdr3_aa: CASSLAPRDEQFF
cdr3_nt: TGTGCCAGCAGCTTAGCACCAAGGGATGAGCAGTTCTTC

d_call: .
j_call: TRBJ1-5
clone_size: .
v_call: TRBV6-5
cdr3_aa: CASSLPPVQGFGPQHF
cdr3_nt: TGTGCCAGCAGTTTACCCCCCGTACAAGGATTCGGGCCCCAGCATTTT

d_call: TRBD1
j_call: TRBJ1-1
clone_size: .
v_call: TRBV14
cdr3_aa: CASSQAGTGVRTEAFF
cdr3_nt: TGTGCCAGCAGCCAAGCCGGGACAGGGGTAAGAACTGAAGCTTTCTTT

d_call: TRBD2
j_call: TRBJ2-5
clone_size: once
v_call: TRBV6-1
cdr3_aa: CASSEARLAETQYF
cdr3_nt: TGTGCCAGCAGTGAAGCGAGACTAGCGGAGACCCAGTACTTC

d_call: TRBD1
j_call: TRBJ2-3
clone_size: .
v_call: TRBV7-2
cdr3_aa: CASSSLGSGGGDTQYF
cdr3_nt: TGTGCCAGCAGCTCCCTTGGTTCAGGGGGCGGCGATACGCAGTATTTT

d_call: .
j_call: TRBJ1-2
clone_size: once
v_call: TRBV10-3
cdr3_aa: CAISEPSRDYGYTF
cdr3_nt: TGTGCCATCAGTGAGCCCTCAAGGGACTATGGCTACACCTTC

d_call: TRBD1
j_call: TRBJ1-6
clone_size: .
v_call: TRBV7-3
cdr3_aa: CASSLDRFSPLHF
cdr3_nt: TGTGCCAGCAGCCTGGACAGGTTTTCACCCCTCCACTTT

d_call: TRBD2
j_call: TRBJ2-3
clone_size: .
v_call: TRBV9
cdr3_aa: CASSFSGSADTQYF
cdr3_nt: TGTGCCAGCAGCTTTAGCGGGAGCGCAGATACGCAGTATTTT

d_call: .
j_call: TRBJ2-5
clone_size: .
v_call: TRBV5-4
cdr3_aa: CASSFNSQETQYF
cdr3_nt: TGTGCCAGCAGCTTCAATTCCCAAGAGACCCAGTACTTC

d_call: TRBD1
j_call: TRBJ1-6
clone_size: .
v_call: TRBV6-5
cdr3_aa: CASSPVTGGISPLHF
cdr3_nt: TGTGCCAGCAGTCCGGTGACAGGGGGCATTTCACCCCTCCACTTT

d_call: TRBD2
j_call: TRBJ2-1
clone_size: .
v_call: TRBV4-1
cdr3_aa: CASSQDGTSGKNEQFF
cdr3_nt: TGCGCCAGCAGCCAAGACGGGACTAGCGGTAAAAATGAGCAGTTCTTC

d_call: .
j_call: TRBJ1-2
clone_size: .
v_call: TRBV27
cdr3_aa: CASTSRGTYGYTF
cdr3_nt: TGTGCCAGCACCTCTCGGGGTACCTATGGCTACACCTTC

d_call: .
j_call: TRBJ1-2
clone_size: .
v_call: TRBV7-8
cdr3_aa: CASSLSSGNYGYTF
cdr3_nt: TGTGCCAGCAGCTTATCGTCGGGGAACTATGGCTACACCTTC

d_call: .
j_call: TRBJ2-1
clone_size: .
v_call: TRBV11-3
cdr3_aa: CASMRWGLNNEQFF
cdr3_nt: TGTGCCAGCATGCGCTGGGGCCTTAACAATGAGCAGTTCTTC

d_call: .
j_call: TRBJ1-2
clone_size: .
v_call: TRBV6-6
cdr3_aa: CASSLLGYGYTF
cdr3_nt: TGTGCCAGCAGTCTACTCGGCTATGGCTACACCTTC

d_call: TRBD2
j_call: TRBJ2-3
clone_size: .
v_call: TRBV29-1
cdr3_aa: CSVGLGFADTQYF
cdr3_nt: TGCAGCGTAGGACTAGGTTTTGCAGATACGCAGTATTTT

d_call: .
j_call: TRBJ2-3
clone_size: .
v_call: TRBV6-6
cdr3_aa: CASSLTGGTQYF
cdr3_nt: TGTGCCAGCAGTTTGACCGGTGGGACGCAGTATTTT

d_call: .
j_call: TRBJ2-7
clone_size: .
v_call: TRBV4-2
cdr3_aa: CASSRQDDISYEQYF
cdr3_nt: TGTGCCAGCAGCCGACAGGACGATATTTCCTACGAGCAGTACTTC

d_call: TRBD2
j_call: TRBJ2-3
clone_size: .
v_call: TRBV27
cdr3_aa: CASSLTSGLSDTQYF
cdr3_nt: TGTGCCAGCAGTTTAACTAGCGGGTTGTCAGATACGCAGTATTTT

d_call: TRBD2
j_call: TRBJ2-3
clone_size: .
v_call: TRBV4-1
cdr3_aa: CASSQGQLARPGDTQYF
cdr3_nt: TGCGCCAGCAGCCAAGGACAACTAGCGAGACCCGGGGATACGCAGTATTTT

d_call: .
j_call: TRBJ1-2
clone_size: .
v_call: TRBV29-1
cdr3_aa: CSVGEYGYTF
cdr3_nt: TGCAGCGTTGGAGAATATGGCTACACCTTC

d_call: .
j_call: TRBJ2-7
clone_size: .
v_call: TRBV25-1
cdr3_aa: CASSDQGSKQYF
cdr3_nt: TGTGCCAGCAGTGATCAGGGAAGTAAGCAGTACTTC

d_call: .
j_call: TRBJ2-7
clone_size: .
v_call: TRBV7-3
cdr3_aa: CATLDSAYEQYF
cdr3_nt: TGTGCCACCCTGGACTCTGCCTACGAGCAGTACTTC

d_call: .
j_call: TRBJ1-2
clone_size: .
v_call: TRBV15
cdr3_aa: CATSRDKRGLDYGYTF
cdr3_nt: TGTGCCACCAGCAGAGATAAGCGGGGGCTTGACTATGGCTACACCTTC

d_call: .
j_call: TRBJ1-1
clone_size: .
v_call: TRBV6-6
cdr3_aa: CASSYSANTEAFF
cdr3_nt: TGTGCCAGCAGTTACTCGGCGAACACTGAAGCTTTCTTT

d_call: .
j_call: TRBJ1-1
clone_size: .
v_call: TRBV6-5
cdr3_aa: CASSYSAGRNTEAFF
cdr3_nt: TGTGCCAGCAGTTACTCGGCAGGGAGGAACACTGAAGCTTTCTTT

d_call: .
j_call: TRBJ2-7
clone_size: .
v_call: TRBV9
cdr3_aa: CASSVDGGSGEQYF
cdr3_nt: TGTGCCAGCAGCGTAGATGGGGGTTCGGGAGAGCAGTACTTC

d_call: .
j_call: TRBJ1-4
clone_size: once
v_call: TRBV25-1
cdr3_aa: CASSAGLGVRVFF
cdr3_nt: TGTGCCAGCAGTGCCGGTCTAGGGGTGAGGGTGTTTTTT